This T cell receptor (beta chain) is drawn from a study of blood T cell repertoires in COVID-19. Study-wide background: Whether acute or convalescent, the COVID-19 samples came from the United States, Italy and Spain.

Germline loops: CDR1 SGHNT, CDR2 YYREEE (reference sequence). Trimming pared 5 bases from V and 0 bases from J, leaving 9 bases between. The CDR3 contains 13 residues. As originally analysed: Quantification of nucleated cells was approximated via reference gene primer amplification. Only in-frame clones appear in the TCRdb table, and some are missing; sequencing was by immunoSEQ multiplex PCR. The V and J calls and clone size come from that table; D and trimming were worked out from the DNA. The repertoire consists of around 260,000 clones, with approximately 83% occurring once and the leading ten covering roughly 4%.

The rearrangement uses TRBV5-4 and TRBJ2-7; unclear D gene. The sequence was obtained from a woman aged 25 to 39 who had recovered from COVID-19. Sequencing used PBMCs or T cells enriched from blood (not recorded which). The CDR3: CASRARYSYEQYF. The CDR3 region has the DNA TGTGCCAGCAGGGCCCGTTACTCCTACGAGCAGTACTTC.